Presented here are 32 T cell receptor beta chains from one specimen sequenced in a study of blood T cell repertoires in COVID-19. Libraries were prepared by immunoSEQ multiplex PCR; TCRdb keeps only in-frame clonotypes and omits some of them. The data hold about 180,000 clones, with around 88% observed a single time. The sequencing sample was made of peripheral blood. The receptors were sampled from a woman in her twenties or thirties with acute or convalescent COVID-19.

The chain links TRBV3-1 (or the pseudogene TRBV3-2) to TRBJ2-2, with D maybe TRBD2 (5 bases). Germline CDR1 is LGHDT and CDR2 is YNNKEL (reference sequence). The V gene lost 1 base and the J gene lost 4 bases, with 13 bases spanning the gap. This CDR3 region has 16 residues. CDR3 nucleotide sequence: TGTGCCAGCAGCCAAGGGGTTAATCGGGGCACCGGGGAGCTGTTTTTT. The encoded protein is CASSQGVNRGTGELFF.

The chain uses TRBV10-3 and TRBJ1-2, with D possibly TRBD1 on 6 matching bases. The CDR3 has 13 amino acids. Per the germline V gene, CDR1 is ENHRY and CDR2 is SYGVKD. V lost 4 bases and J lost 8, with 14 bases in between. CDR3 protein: CAISVTGREGYTF. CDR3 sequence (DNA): TGTGCCATCAGTGTGACAGGTCGAGAGGGCTACACCTTC.

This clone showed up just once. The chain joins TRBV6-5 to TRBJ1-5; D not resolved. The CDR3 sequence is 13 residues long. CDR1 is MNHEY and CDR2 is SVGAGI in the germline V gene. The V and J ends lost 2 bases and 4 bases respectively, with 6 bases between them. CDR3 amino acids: CASSYIQNQPQHF. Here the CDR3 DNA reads TGTGCCAGCAGTTACATTCAAAATCAGCCCCAGCATTTT.

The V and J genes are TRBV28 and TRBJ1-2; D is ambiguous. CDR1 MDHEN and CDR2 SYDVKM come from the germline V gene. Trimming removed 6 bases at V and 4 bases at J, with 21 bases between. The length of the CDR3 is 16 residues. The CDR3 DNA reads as TGTGCCAGCAGCTCAACCCCCAGGACTCGGGGCTATGGCTACACCTTC. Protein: CASSSTPRTRGYGYTF.

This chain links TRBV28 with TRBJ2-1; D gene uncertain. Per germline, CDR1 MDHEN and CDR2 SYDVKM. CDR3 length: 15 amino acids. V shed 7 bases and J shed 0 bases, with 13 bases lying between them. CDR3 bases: TGTGCCAGCAATGGCTCACCCGCCTCCTACAATGAGCAGTTCTTC. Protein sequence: CASNGSPASYNEQFF.

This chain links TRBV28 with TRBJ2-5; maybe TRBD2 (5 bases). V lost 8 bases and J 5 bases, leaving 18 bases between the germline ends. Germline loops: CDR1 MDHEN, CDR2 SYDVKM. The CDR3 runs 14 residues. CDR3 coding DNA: TGTGCCAGCCAAACCTACGGGGTCGTGGAGACCCAGTACTTC. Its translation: CASQTYGVVETQYF.

CDR3 DNA: TGTGCCAGCAGCTTAGCGGTTATGGGCAGCTCCTACGAGCAGTACTTC. Translation: CASSLAVMGSSYEQYF. The rearrangement joins TRBV7-6 to TRBJ2-7; D gene ambiguous. There are 16 residues in the CDR3. The germline V gene encodes CDR1 SGHVS and CDR2 FNYEAQ. V shed 0 bases and J shed 0 bases, with 12 bases lying between them.

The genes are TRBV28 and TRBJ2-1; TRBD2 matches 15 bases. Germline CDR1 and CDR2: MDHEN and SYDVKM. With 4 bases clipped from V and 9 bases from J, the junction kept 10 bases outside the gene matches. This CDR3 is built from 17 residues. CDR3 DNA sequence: TGTGCCAGCAGTTCGACCGGACTAGCGGGAGGGATCGGTGAGCAGTTCTTC. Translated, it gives CASSSTGLAGGIGEQFF.

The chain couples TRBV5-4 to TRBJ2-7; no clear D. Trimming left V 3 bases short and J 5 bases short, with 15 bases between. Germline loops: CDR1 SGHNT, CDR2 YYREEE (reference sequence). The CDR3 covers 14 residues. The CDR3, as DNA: TGTGCCAGCAGCTCCATAGACAATCCCGACGAGCAGTACTTC. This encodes CASSSIDNPDEQYF.

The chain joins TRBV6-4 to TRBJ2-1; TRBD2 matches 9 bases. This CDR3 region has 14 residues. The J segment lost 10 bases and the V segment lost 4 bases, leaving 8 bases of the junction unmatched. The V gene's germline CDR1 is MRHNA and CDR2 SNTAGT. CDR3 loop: CASSAASGMGEQFF. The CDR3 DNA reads TGTGCCAGCAGTGCGGCTAGCGGGATGGGGGAGCAGTTCTTC.

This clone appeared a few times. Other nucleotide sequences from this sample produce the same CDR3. CDR3 loop: CASSLHRGSTDTQYF. The DNA for the CDR3 is TGTGCCAGCAGCTTGCATCGGGGGAGCACAGATACGCAGTATTTT. The chain has TRBV7-9 and TRBJ2-3; TRBD2 might be the D (6 bases). Looked up from germline, CDR1 is SEHNR and CDR2 is FQNEAQ (reference sequence). The CDR3 consists of 15 residues. Trimming removed 3 bases from V and 0 bases from J, with 10 bases in between.

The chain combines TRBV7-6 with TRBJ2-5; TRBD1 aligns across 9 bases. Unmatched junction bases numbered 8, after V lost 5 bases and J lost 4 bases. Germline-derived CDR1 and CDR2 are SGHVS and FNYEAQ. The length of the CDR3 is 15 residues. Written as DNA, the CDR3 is TGTGCCAGCAGCCCCCACTGGACAGGGGTAGAGACCCAGTACTTC. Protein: CASSPHWTGVETQYF.

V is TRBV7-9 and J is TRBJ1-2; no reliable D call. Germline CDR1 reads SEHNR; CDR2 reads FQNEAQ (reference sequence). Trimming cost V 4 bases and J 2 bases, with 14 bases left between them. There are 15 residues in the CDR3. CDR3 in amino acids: CASSYRLSSNYGYTF. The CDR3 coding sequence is TGTGCCAGCAGCTACCGATTGAGCTCCAACTATGGCTACACCTTC. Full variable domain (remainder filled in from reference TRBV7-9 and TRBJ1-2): DTGVSQNPRHKITKRGQNVTFRCDPISEHNRLYWYRQTLGQGPEFLTYFQNEAQLEKSRLLSDRFSAERPKGSFSTLEIQRTEQGDSAMYLCASSYRLSSNYGYTFGSGTRLTVV.

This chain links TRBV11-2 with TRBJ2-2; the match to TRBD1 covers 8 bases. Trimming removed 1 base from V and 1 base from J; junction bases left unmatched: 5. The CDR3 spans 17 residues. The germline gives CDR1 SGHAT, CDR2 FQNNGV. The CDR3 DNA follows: TGTGCCAGCAGCTTAGGGACAGGGTTTCGGAACACCGGGGAGCTGTTTTTT. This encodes CASSLGTGFRNTGELFF.

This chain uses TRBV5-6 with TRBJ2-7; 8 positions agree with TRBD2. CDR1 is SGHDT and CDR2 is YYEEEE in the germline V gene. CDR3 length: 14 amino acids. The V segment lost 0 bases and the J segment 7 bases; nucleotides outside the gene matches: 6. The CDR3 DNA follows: TGTGCCAGCAGCTTGGGCGGGGGGCTGAGGGAGCAGTACTTC. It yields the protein CASSLGGGLREQYF.

The CDR3 protein is CASSYDGQGSYEQYF. For the CDR3, the DNA is TGTGCCAGCAGTTACGATGGACAGGGTTCCTACGAGCAGTACTTC. The chain uses TRBV6-5 and TRBJ2-7; TRBD1 aligns across 8 bases. This CDR3 comprises 15 residues. Per germline, CDR1 MNHEY and CDR2 SVGAGI. The junction had 4 bases not matched to a gene; V was cut back by 2 bases and J by 1 base.

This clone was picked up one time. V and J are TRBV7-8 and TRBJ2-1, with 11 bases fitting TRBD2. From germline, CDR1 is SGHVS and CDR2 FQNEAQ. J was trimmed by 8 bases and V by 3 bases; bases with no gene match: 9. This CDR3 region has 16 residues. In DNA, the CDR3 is TGTGCCAGCAGCTTCCCGACTAGCGGGAAGGCATATGAGCAGTTCTTC. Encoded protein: CASSFPTSGKAYEQFF.

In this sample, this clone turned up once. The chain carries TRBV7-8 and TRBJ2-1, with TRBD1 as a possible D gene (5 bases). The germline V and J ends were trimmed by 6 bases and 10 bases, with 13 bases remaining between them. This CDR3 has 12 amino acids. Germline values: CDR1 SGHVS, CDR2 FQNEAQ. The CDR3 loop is CASSLNTGEQFF. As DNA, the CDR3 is TGTGCCAGCAGTCTAAACACAGGAGAGCAGTTCTTC.

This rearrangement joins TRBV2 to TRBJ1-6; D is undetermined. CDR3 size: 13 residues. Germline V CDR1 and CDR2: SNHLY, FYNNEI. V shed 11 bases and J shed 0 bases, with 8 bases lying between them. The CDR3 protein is CACRSSYNSPLHF. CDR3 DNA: TGTGCCTGCCGGAGCTCCTATAATTCACCCCTCCACTTT. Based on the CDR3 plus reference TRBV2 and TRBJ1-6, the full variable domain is EPEVTQTPSHQVTQMGQEVILRCVPISNHLYFYWYRQILGQKVEFLVSFYNNEISEKSEIFDDQFSVERPDGSNFTLKIRSTKLEDSAMYFCACRSSYNSPLHFGNGTRLTVT.

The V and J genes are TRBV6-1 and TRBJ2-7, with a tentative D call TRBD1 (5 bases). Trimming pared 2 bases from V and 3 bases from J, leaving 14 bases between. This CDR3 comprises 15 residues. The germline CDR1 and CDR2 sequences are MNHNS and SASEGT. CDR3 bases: TGTGCCAGCAGTGAAACCAGGGCTAGAAGCTACGAGCAGTACTTC. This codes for CASSETRARSYEQYF.

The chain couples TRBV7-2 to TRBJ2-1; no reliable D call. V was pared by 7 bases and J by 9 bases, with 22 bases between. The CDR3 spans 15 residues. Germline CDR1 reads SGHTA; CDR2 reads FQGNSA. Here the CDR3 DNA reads TGTGCCAGCACCCTAACTCAAATGGTTGGTGGTGAGCAGTTCTTC. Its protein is CASTLTQMVGGEQFF. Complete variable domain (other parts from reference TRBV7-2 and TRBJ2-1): GAGVSQSPSNKVTEKGKDVELRCDPISGHTALYWYRQSLGQGLEFLIYFQGNSAPDKSGLPSDRFSAERTGGSVSTLTIQRTQQEDSAVYLCASTLTQMVGGEQFFGPGTRLTVL.

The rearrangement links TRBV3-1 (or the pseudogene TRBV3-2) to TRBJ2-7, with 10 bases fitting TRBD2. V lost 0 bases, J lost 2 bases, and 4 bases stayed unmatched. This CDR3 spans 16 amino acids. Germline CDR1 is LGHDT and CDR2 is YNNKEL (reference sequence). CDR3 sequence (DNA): TGTGCCAGCAGCCAAGACGGGACTAGCGTTACCTACGAGCAGTACTTC. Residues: CASSQDGTSVTYEQYF.

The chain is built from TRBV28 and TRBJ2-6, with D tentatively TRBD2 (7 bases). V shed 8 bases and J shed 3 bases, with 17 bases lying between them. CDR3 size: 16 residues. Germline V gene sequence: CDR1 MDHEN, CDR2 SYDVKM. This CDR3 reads CASSGGGFGGANVLTF. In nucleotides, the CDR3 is TGTGCCAGCTCTGGGGGGGGCTTCGGTGGGGCCAACGTCCTGACTTTC.

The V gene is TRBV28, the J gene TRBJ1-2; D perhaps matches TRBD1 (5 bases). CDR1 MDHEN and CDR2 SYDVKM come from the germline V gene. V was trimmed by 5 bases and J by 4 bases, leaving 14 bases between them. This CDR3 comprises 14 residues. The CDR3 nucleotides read TGTGCCAGCAGTACAATCGGGGGAGCCTATGGCTACACCTTC. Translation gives CASSTIGGAYGYTF.

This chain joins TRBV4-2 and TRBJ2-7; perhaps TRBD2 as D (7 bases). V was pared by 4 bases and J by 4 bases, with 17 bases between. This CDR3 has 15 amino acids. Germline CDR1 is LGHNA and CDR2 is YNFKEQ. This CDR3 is CASSPRGGDSYEQYF. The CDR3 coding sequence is TGTGCCAGCAGCCCGCGAGGGGGGGATTCATACGAGCAGTACTTC.

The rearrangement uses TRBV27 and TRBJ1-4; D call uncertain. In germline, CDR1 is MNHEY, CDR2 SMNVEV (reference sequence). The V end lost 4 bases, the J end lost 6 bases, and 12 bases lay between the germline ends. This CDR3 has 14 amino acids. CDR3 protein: CASSSPVRDEKLFF. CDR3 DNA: TGTGCCAGCAGTTCACCAGTTCGGGATGAAAAACTGTTTTTT.

In DNA, the CDR3 is TGTGCCAGCAGACCCGGGAGGAACACTGAAGCTTTCTTT. Translation gives CASRPGRNTEAFF. V gene TRBV2 combines with J gene TRBJ1-1; D remains ambiguous. The V end lost 6 bases, the J end lost 1 base, and 9 bases lay between the germline ends. Germline V gene lookup returns CDR1 SNHLY and CDR2 FYNNEI. This CDR3 spans 13 amino acids.

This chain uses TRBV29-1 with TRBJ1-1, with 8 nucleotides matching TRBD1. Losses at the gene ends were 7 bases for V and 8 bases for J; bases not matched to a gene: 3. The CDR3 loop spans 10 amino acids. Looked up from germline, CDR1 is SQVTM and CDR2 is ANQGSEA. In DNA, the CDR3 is TGCAGCGCTTGGACAGGGGAAGCTTTCTTT. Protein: CSAWTGEAFF.

The DNA of the CDR3 is TGTGCCAGCAGTGGAGGAGGGGAATGGGGCTACACCTTC. This codes for CASSGGGEWGYTF. The chain couples TRBV25-1 to TRBJ1-2; D is possibly TRBD1 (5 bases). This CDR3 is 13 amino acids long. Germline CDR1 MGHDK, CDR2 SYGVNS. V was trimmed by 4 bases and J by 8 bases, leaving 14 bases between them.

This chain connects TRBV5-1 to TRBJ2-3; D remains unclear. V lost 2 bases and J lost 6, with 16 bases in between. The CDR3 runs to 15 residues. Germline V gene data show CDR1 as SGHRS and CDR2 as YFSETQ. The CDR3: CASSFQAPGVDTQYF. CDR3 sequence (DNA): TGCGCCAGCAGCTTTCAGGCGCCTGGCGTGGATACGCAGTATTTT.

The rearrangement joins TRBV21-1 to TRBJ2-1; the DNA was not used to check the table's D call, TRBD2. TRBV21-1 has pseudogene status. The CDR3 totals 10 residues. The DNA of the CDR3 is TGTGCCAGCAGCTGCGGGATTCAGTTCTTC. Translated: CASSCGIQFF.

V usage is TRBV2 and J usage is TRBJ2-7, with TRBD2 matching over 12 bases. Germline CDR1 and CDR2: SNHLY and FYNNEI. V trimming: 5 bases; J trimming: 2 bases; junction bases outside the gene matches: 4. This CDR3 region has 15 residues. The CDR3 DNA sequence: TGTGCCAGCAGTCTAACTAGCGGGAGGACCTACGAGCAGTACTTC. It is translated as CASSLTSGRTYEQYF.